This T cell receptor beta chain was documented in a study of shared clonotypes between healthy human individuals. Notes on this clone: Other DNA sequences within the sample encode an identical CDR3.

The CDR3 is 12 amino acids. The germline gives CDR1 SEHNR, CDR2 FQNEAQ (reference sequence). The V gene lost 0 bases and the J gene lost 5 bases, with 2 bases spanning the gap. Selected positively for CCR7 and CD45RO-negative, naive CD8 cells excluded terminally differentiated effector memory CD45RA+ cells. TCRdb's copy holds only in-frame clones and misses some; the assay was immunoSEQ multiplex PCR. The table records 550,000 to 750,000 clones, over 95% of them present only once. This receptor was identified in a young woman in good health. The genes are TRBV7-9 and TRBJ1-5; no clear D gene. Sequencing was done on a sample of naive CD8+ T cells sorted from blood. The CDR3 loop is CASSLADQPQHF. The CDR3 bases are TGTGCCAGCAGCTTAGCAGATCAGCCCCAGCATTTT.